These 25 T cell receptor beta chains came from one sample sequenced in a study of blood T cell repertoires in COVID-19. Sequencing was performed with immunoSEQ multiplex PCR; in TCRdb, only in-frame clones are kept and a portion is missing. Counted here are 200,000 to 250,000 clones, 70% to 90% occurring once; the ten biggest clones make up around 3%. Source material: peripheral blood. The receptor source for this set is a middle-aged man who had recovered from COVID-19.

The chain carries TRBV9 and TRBJ2-3; D possibly corresponds to TRBD2 (6 bases). In germline, CDR1 is SGDLS, CDR2 YYNGEE. This CDR3 region has 17 residues. V lost 4 bases and J lost 4, with 22 bases in between. CDR3 nucleotide sequence: TGTGCCAGCAGCCCGCGCCCGGGACTCCTGGTCCCAGATACGCAGTATTTT. It translates to CASSPRPGLLVPDTQYF.

V and J are TRBV6-2 or TRBV6-3 and TRBJ2-2, with a possible D match to TRBD2 (6 bases). Trimming pared 2 bases from V and 3 bases from J, leaving 10 bases between. This CDR3 comprises 15 residues. Germline V lookup: CDR1 MNHEY, CDR2 SVGEGT. The CDR3 reads CASSYGDFYTGELFF. For the CDR3, the DNA is TGTGCCAGCAGTTACGGGGACTTTTACACCGGGGAGCTGTTTTTT.

V is TRBV19 and J is TRBJ1-2; perhaps TRBD1 as D (5 bases). V was pared by 8 bases and J by 5 bases, with 21 bases between. Germline-derived CDR1 and CDR2 are LNHDA and SQIVND (reference sequence). CDR3 size: 15 residues. CDR3 residues: CASYGGQGITYGYTF. The CDR3 bases are TGTGCCAGTTACGGGGGTCAGGGTATCACTTATGGCTACACCTTC.

The chain has TRBV4-1 and TRBJ2-7; unclear D gene. The CDR3 totals 16 residues. The V end was cut by 4 bases, the J end by 3 bases, with 19 bases between. The germline V gene has CDR1 MGHRA and CDR2 YSYEKL. The CDR3 DNA follows: TGCGCCAGCAGCCTCCAGGCAGCTCCTTCTGGCTACGAGCAGTACTTC. Protein sequence: CASSLQAAPSGYEQYF.

This clone was found once. V gene TRBV5-1 combines with J gene TRBJ2-3, with a weak D call TRBD1 (6 bases). Per germline, CDR1 SGHRS and CDR2 YFSETQ. V was pared by 1 base and J by 2 bases, with 17 bases between. There are 17 residues in the CDR3. The CDR3 reads CASSLTGTHLHTDTQYF. As DNA, the CDR3 is TGCGCCAGCAGCTTGACAGGGACCCACTTACACACAGATACGCAGTATTTT. The entire variable domain, with the rest obtained from reference TRBV5-1 and TRBJ2-3, is as follows: KAGVTQTPRYLIKTRGQQVTLSCSPISGHRSVSWYQQTPGQGLQFLFEYFSETQRNKGNFPGRFSGRQFSNSRSEMNVSTLELGDSALYLCASSLTGTHLHTDTQYFGPGTRLTVL.

The chain is built from TRBV27 and TRBJ1-2, with TRBD1 identical over 12 bases. The germline V gene encodes CDR1 MNHEY and CDR2 SMNVEV (reference sequence). V shed 0 bases and J 7 bases; nucleotides not matched to a gene: 9. CDR3 length equals 17 residues. CDR3 coding DNA: TGTGCCAGCAGTTTATCCTACTCGGGACAGGGGGCGGTTGGCTACACCTTC. Protein: CASSLSYSGQGAVGYTF.

The chain combines TRBV14 with TRBJ2-5, with 9 positions matching TRBD2. Losses at the gene ends were 4 bases for V and 2 bases for J; bases not matched to a gene: 5. The germline gives CDR1 SGHDN, CDR2 FVKESK. CDR3 length equals 15 residues. In DNA, the CDR3 is TGTGCCAGCAGCCGCGGACTAGCGAGTCAAGAGACCCAGTACTTC. Residues: CASSRGLASQETQYF.

This rearrangement joins TRBV19 to TRBJ2-1; D might be TRBD1 (5 bases). The CDR3 is 18 residues long. Germline V lookup: CDR1 LNHDA, CDR2 SQIVND (reference sequence). V lost 5 bases and J 6 bases, leaving 26 bases between the germline ends. CDR3 loop: CASSQVFLRGHLVNEQFF. The DNA for the CDR3 is TGTGCCAGTAGTCAGGTCTTTCTAAGGGGCCACCTGGTCAATGAGCAGTTCTTC.

V is TRBV5-1 and J is TRBJ1-1, with D tentatively TRBD1 (5 bases). The CDR3 is 15 residues long. Germline V gene sequence: CDR1 SGHRS, CDR2 YFSETQ. Between the trimmed V and J ends, which lost 6 bases and 1 base, there was a span of 16 bases. The CDR3 DNA reads as TGCGCCAGCACCCTTCAACCGACAGCGAACACTGAAGCTTTCTTT. Encoded protein: CASTLQPTANTEAFF.

In nucleotides, the CDR3 is TGTGCCAGCAGCTCCCGTAGCGGGAGCCCCTACGAGCAGTACTTC. Translation: CASSSRSGSPYEQYF. The chain links TRBV5-5 to TRBJ2-7; 9 nucleotides align to TRBD2. V dropped 3 bases and J dropped 2; count of bases not matched to a gene: 6. Germline V CDR1 and CDR2: SGHKS, YYEKEE (reference sequence). The CDR3 contains 15 residues.

In regard to this clone: The same CDR3 also results from other DNA sequences found in this sample. The rearrangement joins TRBV5-1 to TRBJ2-1, with 11 bases aligning to TRBD2. The CDR3 covers 15 residues. V was pared by 1 base and J by 7 bases, with 4 bases of the junction left unmatched. Germline lookup yields CDR1 SGHRS and CDR2 YFSETQ. The CDR3 DNA is TGCGCCAGCAGCTTGACTAGCGGGAGTATGAATGAGCAGTTCTTC. This encodes CASSLTSGSMNEQFF.

The V call is TRBV5-1, the J call TRBJ2-2, with D possibly matching TRBD1 (6 bases). Trimming removed 6 bases at V and 8 bases at J, with 17 bases between. CDR3 size: 14 residues. The V gene's germline CDR1 is SGHRS and CDR2 YFSETQ. The CDR3 bases are TGCGCCAGCACCCGGGACCCTACAGGGGGGGAGCTGTTTTTT. Its protein product is CASTRDPTGGELFF.

The DNA of the CDR3 is TGTGCCAGCAGCCAAGGACAGATGAACACTGAAGCTTTCTTT. Translation: CASSQGQMNTEAFF. This sequence joins TRBV3-1 (or the pseudogene TRBV3-2) and TRBJ1-1, with a weak D call TRBD1 (5 bases). The length of the CDR3 is 14 residues. V gave up 1 base and J gave up 0 bases, with 6 bases separating them. The germline V gene has CDR1 LGHDT and CDR2 YNNKEL (reference sequence).

The rearrangement uses TRBV19 and TRBJ1-2; tentatively, D is TRBD1 (5 bases). Germline CDR1 is LNHDA and CDR2 is SQIVND (reference sequence). CDR3 size: 15 residues. Trimming stripped 4 bases from V and 2 bases from J, with 14 bases between. The CDR3 DNA reads TGTGCCAGTAGTACCCCGGGGGGGTCAAACTATGGCTACACCTTC. This gives the protein CASSTPGGSNYGYTF.

The V gene is TRBV10-3, the J gene TRBJ2-3; D is possibly TRBD2 (5 bases). This CDR3 comprises 15 residues. V gave up 3 bases and J gave up 5 bases, with 15 bases separating them. Germline V lookup: CDR1 ENHRY, CDR2 SYGVKD. CDR3 sequence reads: CAISDSKRKIDTQYF. The DNA of the CDR3 is TGTGCCATCAGTGATTCGAAGCGGAAGATAGATACGCAGTATTTT.

This chain links TRBV27 with TRBJ2-7; no definite D call. The ends were cut back, 6 bases at V and 2 bases at J, with 11 bases in the middle. Germline-derived CDR1 and CDR2 are MNHEY and SMNVEV (reference sequence). This CDR3 comprises 13 residues. The CDR3 bases are TGTGCCAGCAGGGAGCTAAAAACCTACGAGCAGTACTTC. This translates into CASRELKTYEQYF.

A few counts support this clone. J is TRBJ2-7 and V is TRBV27, with TRBD2 as a possible D gene (6 bases). From germline, CDR1 is MNHEY and CDR2 SMNVEV (reference sequence). The ends were cut back, 5 bases at V and 2 bases at J, with 19 bases in the middle. The CDR3 is 16 residues long. The CDR3 sequence: CASSPSSAGRPYEQYF. The DNA of the CDR3 is TGTGCCAGCAGTCCATCATCCGCCGGGAGACCCTACGAGCAGTACTTC.

In DNA, the CDR3 is TGTGCCAGTAAGGAGAGGGGAAACACCATATATTTT. It yields the protein CASKERGNTIYF. This chain connects TRBV19 to TRBJ1-3; D not resolved. The V gene's germline CDR1 is LNHDA and CDR2 SQIVND (reference sequence). The CDR3 spans 12 residues. V was pared by 7 bases and J by 4 bases, with 8 bases between.

This chain connects TRBV30 to TRBJ2-1, with D possibly TRBD1 on 6 matching bases. This CDR3 is built from 15 residues. CDR1 is GTSNPN, CDR2 SVGIG, per germline (reference sequence). The V gene lost 3 bases and the J gene lost 4 bases, with 16 bases spanning the gap. CDR3 bases: TGTGCCTGGAGCACGGACTGGGACAAATACAATGAGCAGTTCTTC. Protein: CAWSTDWDKYNEQFF.

The CDR3 DNA is TGTGCCAGCAGTTCACAGGGGTCCCTCCACTTT. It is translated as CASSSQGSLHF. V is TRBV6-6 and J is TRBJ1-6; TRBD1 agrees at 7 bases. Germline V gene sequence: CDR1 MNHNY, CDR2 SVGAGI (reference sequence). The CDR3 has 11 amino acids. Trimming removed 4 bases from V and 14 bases from J; junction bases left unmatched: 2.

The J gene is TRBJ2-1, the V gene TRBV11-2, with D perhaps matching TRBD2 (6 bases). V was shortened by 5 bases and J by 5 bases, with 16 bases between the two germline ends. This CDR3 region has 15 residues. Germline assignment: CDR1 SGHAT and CDR2 FQNNGV. CDR3 amino acids: CASSRRAGSHNEQFF. CDR3 sequence (DNA): TGTGCCAGCAGCCGGCGGGCGGGATCCCACAATGAGCAGTTCTTC.

The J gene is TRBJ2-7, the V gene TRBV5-1; 11 bases fit TRBD2. The CDR3 length is 16 residues. V trimming: 4 bases; J trimming: 6 bases; junction bases outside the gene matches: 12. Germline V gene data show CDR1 as SGHRS and CDR2 as YFSETQ. The CDR3 DNA reads as TGCGCCAGCAGCGGGATCCTAGCGGGAGGTTCTCTCGAGCAGTACTTC. This gives the protein CASSGILAGGSLEQYF.

The chain carries TRBV3-1 (or the pseudogene TRBV3-2) and TRBJ2-7; 7 nucleotides line up with TRBD1. Germline V gives CDR1 LGHDT, CDR2 YNNKEL (reference sequence). The CDR3 contains 14 residues. With 4 bases clipped from V and 6 bases from J, the junction kept 9 bases outside the gene matches. CDR3 nucleotides: TGTGCCAGCAGCCGTAACTCAGGGGGTTCCGAGCAGTACTTC. Translation gives CASSRNSGGSEQYF.

The chain has TRBV5-4 and TRBJ1-1; D unresolved. In germline, CDR1 is SGHNT, CDR2 YYREEE (reference sequence). V was clipped by 2 bases and J by 2 bases, with 4 bases between them. The CDR3 sequence is 12 residues long. The CDR3 reads CASSLANTEAFF. The DNA of the CDR3 is TGTGCCAGCAGCTTAGCAAACACTGAAGCTTTCTTT.

The sample holds one count of this clone. The V gene is TRBV28, the J gene TRBJ1-1, with TRBD1 matching over 8 bases. The CDR3 contains 14 residues. CDR1 is MDHEN, CDR2 SYDVKM, per germline. V was clipped by 6 bases and J by 4 bases; unmatched bases: 7. The CDR3 sequence: CASSLQGALTEAFF. The CDR3 nucleotides read TGTGCCAGCAGCCTCCAGGGGGCGCTCACTGAAGCTTTCTTT.